Below, 2 T cell receptor beta chains from the same sample are listed, as sequenced in a study of OX40 agonist ivuxolimab in advanced cancers. Sequenced by immunoSEQ multiplex PCR; TCRdb stores in-frame clones only, minus some. The sample has 16,000 or so clones, roughly 71% seen once; the top ten hold 9.5% to 15%. The sequences come from CD4+ or CD8+ T cells sorted from blood, collected in a trial of the OX40 agonist ivuxolimab. Every receptor here comes from an adult with an advanced solid tumor such as melanoma, head and neck, liver or kidney cancer.

The chain employs TRBV10-3 and TRBJ2-1, with TRBD2 matching over 9 bases. CDR1 is ENHRY and CDR2 is SYGVKD in the germline V gene. The CDR3 totals 16 residues. The V and J ends lost 0 bases and 4 bases, in that order; junction bases with no gene match: 4. CDR3 sequence: CAISESGTSLYNEQFF. The CDR3 bases are TGTGCCATCAGTGAGTCCGGGACTAGCCTATACAATGAGCAGTTCTTC.

The V gene is TRBV5-6, the J gene TRBJ1-1, with D possibly matching TRBD1 (6 bases). Trimming removed 4 bases from V and 2 bases from J, with 12 bases in between. The germline CDR1 and CDR2 sequences are SGHDT and YYEEEE. The CDR3 loop spans 14 amino acids. The CDR3 DNA reads as TGTGCCAGCAGCCTACAGGGTTCTAACACTGAAGCTTTCTTT. Encoded protein: CASSLQGSNTEAFF.